This TCR beta chain was found in a study of cytomegalovirus exposure and HLA in healthy donors. Primers for the PCR totalled 60 Vbeta and 13 Jbeta. The data were produced by immunoSEQ multiplex PCR, yet TCRdb's version contains in-frame clones alone and is incomplete. Of just over 200,000 clones listed, 70% to 85% are singletons. The sequenced sample consisted of PBMCs. This TCR came from a man between 45 and 60 years old in good health and CMV-seronegative.

The CDR3 sequence is CASSPSIGSSDTQYF. CDR3 in DNA: TGTGCCAGCAGCCCCTCTATTGGGAGCTCAGATACGCAGTATTTT. The chain has TRBV9 and TRBJ2-3; possible D gene TRBD2, 5 bases. Deletions cut 4 bases from V and 4 bases from J, with 16 bases between. The CDR3 sequence is 15 residues long. CDR1 is SGDLS, CDR2 YYNGEE, per germline.